What follows describes a single TCR beta chain. Original processing notes: Amplification from reference gene primers served as the basis for estimated nucleated cell counts. Produced via immunoSEQ multiplex PCR; TCRdb's table is partial and in-frame only. V and J calls and clone size are those listed in that table; D and trimming were worked out from the DNA. This sample carries about 120,000 clones, around 90% of them seen once, and the ten largest clones take around 7.7%. The data were taken from a study of blood T cell repertoires in COVID-19. Study-level background: PBMCs, B-cell-depleted T cells, or T cells were the source of the cDNA or gDNA that made up the material.

The CDR3 loop spans 13 amino acids. The V end lost 4 bases, the J end lost 6 bases, and 9 bases lay between the germline ends. Germline loops: CDR1 LGHDT, CDR2 YNNKEL (reference sequence). The TCR comes from a human donor in a cohort sampled during active COVID-19. V and J are TRBV3-1 (or the pseudogene TRBV3-2) and TRBJ2-2; D is unresolved. Sequenced: peripheral blood. The CDR3 DNA reads TGTGCCAGCAGCCCAACGGTGGCCGGGGAGCTGTTTTTT. Its translation is CASSPTVAGELFF.